This T cell receptor (beta chain) was recorded in a study of cytomegalovirus exposure and HLA in healthy donors. Study as a whole: Previous work identified roughly 120 million unique TCR beta sequences from around 200 million T cells. Study-level points and caveats: The study put under 200 TCR beta chains on its list as cytomegalovirus-associated. Common viral pathogens (according to a later analysis) appeared linked to several of the most significant clusters.

This CDR3 has 17 residues. Germline assignment: CDR1 LGHNA and CDR2 YSLEER. The V end was cut by 0 bases, the J end by 0 bases, with 13 bases between. Comment on this clone: Its antigen remains unidentified.

Primers included in the PCR were 60 Vbeta and 13 Jbeta primers. Sequenced by immunoSEQ multiplex PCR; TCRdb stores in-frame clones only, minus some. Among roughly 190,000 clones listed, roughly 80% were seen once. Sequenced input: PBMCs. The TCR comes from a man aged 50 or older in good health and CMV-seronegative. The gene calls are TRBV4-3 and TRBJ2-3, with D possibly matching TRBD1 (6 bases). CDR3 region: CASSQEWGQGSTDTQYF. CDR3 DNA sequence: TGCGCCAGCAGCCAAGAGTGGGGGCAGGGGAGCACAGATACGCAGTATTTT.